These 23 T cell receptor beta chains share one sample of origin, sequenced in a study of blood T cell repertoires in COVID-19. The table came from immunoSEQ multiplex PCR; TCRdb's copy has only in-frame clones and leaves some out. The sample includes 100,000 to 150,000 clones, 86% of them seen just once. The source material was peripheral blood. The source of these receptors is a human donor in a cohort sampled during active COVID-19.

The rearrangement joins TRBV24-1 to TRBJ2-1; D is possibly TRBD1 (6 bases). The CDR3 has 14 amino acids. The germline V and J ends were trimmed by 4 bases and 4 bases, with 10 bases remaining between them. CDR1 is KGHDR, CDR2 SFDVKD, per germline. CDR3 protein: CATSDHGQYNEQFF. In DNA form, the CDR3 reads TGTGCCACCAGTGACCATGGACAGTACAATGAGCAGTTCTTC.

The chain carries TRBV30 and TRBJ1-5; D is possibly TRBD1 (5 bases). The CDR3 runs to 17 residues. Trimming took 1 base from V and 0 from J, leaving 16 bases between them. Germline CDR1 GTSNPN, CDR2 SVGIG (reference sequence). DNA of the CDR3: TGTGCCTGGAGTGGTACGGCAGGGTCGAGTAGCAATCAGCCCCAGCATTTT. Amino acid sequence: CAWSGTAGSSSNQPQHF. Combining the CDR3 with reference TRBV30 and TRBJ1-5 gives the whole variable domain SQTIHQWPATLVQPVGSPLSLECTVEGTSNPNLYWYRQAAGRGLQLLFYSVGIGQISSEVPQNLSASRPQDRQFILSSKKLLLSDSGFYLCAWSGTAGSSSNQPQHFGDGTRLSIL.

V usage is TRBV4-1 and J usage is TRBJ2-1, with 8 bases that match TRBD2. Germline-derived CDR1 and CDR2 are MGHRA and YSYEKL. The CDR3 covers 16 residues. V lost 3 bases to trimming and J lost 7 bases; unmatched junction nucleotides: 11. This CDR3 reads CASSHPGTRLSNEQFF. In DNA form, the CDR3 reads TGCGCCAGCAGCCATCCTGGGACTAGATTATCTAATGAGCAGTTCTTC.

The V gene is TRBV3-1 (or the pseudogene TRBV3-2), the J gene TRBJ2-7; 8 nucleotides line up with TRBD1. Germline CDR1 reads LGHDT; CDR2 reads YNNKEL (reference sequence). The V and J ends lost 2 bases and 6 bases, in that order; junction bases with no gene match: 9. This CDR3 region has 15 residues. CDR3 residues: CASSQKGQGGGEQYF. DNA of the CDR3: TGTGCCAGCAGCCAAAAAGGACAGGGTGGAGGCGAGCAGTACTTC.

The CDR3 coding sequence is TGTGCCAGCAGTTACTTGACTAGCACCGGGGAGCTGTTTTTT. Its protein product is CASSYLTSTGELFF. The chain is built from TRBV6-5 and TRBJ2-2, with D possibly matching TRBD2 (6 bases). In germline, CDR1 is MNHEY, CDR2 SVGAGI. Trimming shortened V by 1 base and J by 4 bases, and 7 bases separated the two germline ends. The CDR3 is 14 amino acids.

The chain combines TRBV18 with TRBJ1-5; unclear D gene. CDR3 length equals 15 residues. Trimming removed 3 bases at V and 2 bases at J, with 11 bases between. Looked up from germline, CDR1 is KGHSH and CDR2 is LQKENI. Written as DNA, the CDR3 is TGTGCCAGCTCACCCCAACGGGGTGGCAATCAGCCCCAGCATTTT. Translated, it gives CASSPQRGGNQPQHF.

The J gene is TRBJ2-3, the V gene TRBV6-5; 8 nucleotides match TRBD1. The germline V gene has CDR1 MNHEY and CDR2 SVGAGI. V gave up 4 bases and J gave up 1 base; unmatched junction bases: 4. The CDR3 spans 15 residues. DNA of the CDR3: TGTGCCAGCAGTTCAGGGGGCGCCGGCACAGATACGCAGTATTTT. Residues: CASSSGGAGTDTQYF.

The chain joins TRBV30 to TRBJ1-6; D is uncertain. The CDR3 spans 18 residues. V was clipped by 0 bases and J by 7 bases, with 22 bases between them. Germline CDR1 is GTSNPN and CDR2 is SVGIG (reference sequence). CDR3 in amino acids: CAWSVLRGLPPVNSPLHF. The DNA for the CDR3 is TGTGCCTGGAGTGTACTTCGCGGTCTACCCCCAGTAAATTCACCCCTCCACTTT.

The J gene is TRBJ2-7, the V gene TRBV7-6; 9 positions agree with TRBD2. Trimming removed 1 base from V and 2 bases from J; junction bases left unmatched: 6. Per the germline V gene, CDR1 is SGHVS and CDR2 is FNYEAQ. This CDR3 comprises 16 residues. CDR3 region: CASSLGSASGTYEQYF. CDR3 nucleotides: TGTGCCAGCAGCTTAGGCTCAGCTAGCGGGACCTACGAGCAGTACTTC.

V usage is TRBV5-4 and J usage is TRBJ1-6, with 9 positions matching TRBD1. CDR1 and CDR2 from the germline V gene are SGHNT and YYREEE (reference sequence). This CDR3 is built from 14 residues. With V trimmed by 0 bases and J by 14 bases, 6 bases remained unmatched. This chain's CDR3 is CASSLVGQGLALHF. In nucleotides, the CDR3 is TGTGCCAGCAGCTTGGTGGGACAGGGTTTGGCCCTCCACTTT.

This clone appeared once. V usage is TRBV7-8 and J usage is TRBJ1-5; a possible D gene is TRBD1 (5 bases). Per the germline V gene, CDR1 is SGHVS and CDR2 is FQNEAQ. This CDR3 is 14 amino acids long. Trimming stripped 5 bases from V and 4 bases from J, with 12 bases between. CDR3 bases: TGTGCCAGCAGCCTGCGACAGCCAAATCAGCCCCAGCATTTT. It yields the protein CASSLRQPNQPQHF.

J is TRBJ2-2 and V is TRBV12-5; 12 bases are shared with TRBD1. Germline-derived CDR1 and CDR2 are LGHNT and FRNRAP. V shed 4 bases and J 7 bases; nucleotides not matched to a gene: 13. The CDR3 totals 18 residues. CDR3 coding DNA: TGTGCTAGTGGTTCCCCCCACCGGGACAGGGGGCAGGTCGGGGAGCTGTTTTTT. As protein: CASGSPHRDRGQVGELFF. Filled out from reference TRBV12-5 and TRBJ2-2, the complete variable domain reads DARVTQTPRHKVTEMGQEVTMRCQPILGHNTVFWYRQTMMQGLELLAYFRNRAPLDDSGMPKDRFSAEMPDATLATLKIQPSEPRDSAVYFCASGSPHRDRGQVGELFFGEGSRLTVL.

The chain joins TRBV29-1 to TRBJ1-2; 8 bases agree with TRBD1. The CDR3 has 10 amino acids. Germline assignment: CDR1 SQVTM and CDR2 ANQGSEA. V dropped 6 bases and J dropped 8; count of bases not matched to a gene: 2. The DNA of the CDR3 is TGCAGCGTCACAGGGGGAGGCTACACCTTC. Translating gives CSVTGGGYTF.

The chain combines TRBV5-1 with TRBJ2-7; the D is unclear. The CDR3 is 14 amino acids. Trimming took off 4 bases at V and 6 bases at J, with 17 bases between the two ends. The germline V gene encodes CDR1 SGHRS and CDR2 YFSETQ. The CDR3 nucleotides are TGCGCCAGCAGCCCCGTGGATCTTGGGCTCGAGCAGTACTTC. Translation gives CASSPVDLGLEQYF.

The rearrangement links TRBV27 to TRBJ1-5; 8 bases line up with TRBD1. The CDR3 runs 14 residues. Germline CDR1 MNHEY, CDR2 SMNVEV (reference sequence). The junction had 9 bases not matched to a gene; V was cut back by 7 bases and J by 7 bases. The CDR3 region is CASKETGVQQPQHF. CDR3 sequence (DNA): TGTGCCAGCAAGGAGACAGGGGTTCAGCAGCCCCAGCATTTT.

This clone was recorded once. The V call is TRBV19, the J call TRBJ2-5; the D gene is possibly TRBD2 (5 bases). The CDR3 has 15 amino acids. V dropped 4 bases and J dropped 5 bases, with 17 bases sitting between them. CDR1 is LNHDA and CDR2 is SQIVND in the germline V gene (reference sequence). The CDR3 spells CASSRNSGLGETQYF. The CDR3 DNA reads as TGTGCCAGTAGTAGGAACAGCGGTCTGGGGGAGACCCAGTACTTC.

V usage is TRBV5-1 and J usage is TRBJ1-2, with D maybe TRBD1 (5 bases). V was shortened by 5 bases and J by 7 bases, with 18 bases between the two germline ends. The germline CDR1 and CDR2 sequences are SGHRS and YFSETQ. This CDR3 is built from 14 residues. The CDR3 DNA reads as TGCGCCAGCAGGGGGCCGCAGGGTGTTGGTGGCTACACCTTC. This codes for CASRGPQGVGGYTF. The whole variable domain, filled in from reference TRBV5-1 and TRBJ1-2, reads KAGVTQTPRYLIKTRGQQVTLSCSPISGHRSVSWYQQTPGQGLQFLFEYFSETQRNKGNFPGRFSGRQFSNSRSEMNVSTLELGDSALYLCASRGPQGVGGYTFGSGTRLTVV.

This chain joins TRBV15 and TRBJ2-7; 7 bases fit TRBD2. The CDR3 is 14 residues long. J was trimmed by 7 bases and V by 1 base; bases with no gene match: 7. Germline-derived CDR1 and CDR2 are LNHNV and YYDKDF (reference sequence). CDR3 in amino acids: CATSRVGGRAEQYF. CDR3 DNA sequence: TGTGCCACCAGCAGAGTAGGAGGGAGGGCGGAGCAGTACTTC.

This chain uses TRBV7-2 with TRBJ2-2; a possible D gene is TRBD1 (6 bases). Trimming left V 6 bases short and J 5 bases short, with 16 bases between. Germline assignment: CDR1 SGHTA and CDR2 FQGNSA. The CDR3 has 15 residues. CDR3 coding DNA: TGTGCCAGCAGGCGAGGGGGAGTGGAGACCGGGGAGCTGTTTTTT. It encodes CASRRGGVETGELFF.

V usage is TRBV12-3 or TRBV12-4 and J usage is TRBJ2-2, with unresolved D. The CDR3 has 12 residues. Trimming cost V 6 bases and J 7 bases, with 9 bases left between them. CDR3 residues: CASSYLGGELFF. For the CDR3, the DNA is TGTGCCAGCAGCTACCTAGGCGGGGAGCTGTTTTTT.

The chain is built from TRBV19 and TRBJ1-2; unclear D gene. This CDR3 region has 14 residues. V lost 6 bases, J lost 2 bases, and 13 bases lay in between. Germline V gene sequence: CDR1 LNHDA, CDR2 SQIVND (reference sequence). The DNA of the CDR3 is TGTGCCAGTAGGGGTCGTGTCAGGAACTATGGCTACACCTTC. Residues: CASRGRVRNYGYTF.

V and J are TRBV5-8 and TRBJ1-5; D remains unclear. Trimming pared 0 bases from V and 4 bases from J, leaving 8 bases between. Germline values: CDR1 SGHTS, CDR2 YDEGEE. This CDR3 has 14 residues. The CDR3 DNA sequence: TGTGCCAGCAGCTTGGGTGGAGGGAATCAGCCCCAGCATTTT. It specifies CASSLGGGNQPQHF.

The chain joins TRBV1 to TRBJ2-4; the D call in the table, TRBD2, was not verified against the DNA. TRBV1 is deemed a pseudogene. This CDR3 contains 17 residues. The CDR3 DNA follows: TGCACCAGCAGCCAAGGATCCTGCGGGGAGGGCAAAAACATTCAGTACTTC. Translating it yields CTSSQGSCGEGKNIQYF.